The clone carrying this T cell receptor (beta chain) appeared a single time. The CDR3 consists of 13 residues. CDR1 is SNHLY, CDR2 FYNNEI, per germline. Trimming stripped 5 bases from V and 7 bases from J, with 12 bases between. Newly diagnosed hyperthyroidism, duration under 2 months, in patients aged 18 to 65. For the diagnoses, clinical symptoms, serum thyroxine and TRAb, thyroid ultrasound and orbital computed tomography were used. RNA transcripts served as the template for amplifying TCR beta CDR3 regions. HTBI primers drove first-round RT-PCR of the TCR CDR3. TCRdb re-derived calls from the multiplex PCR reads in MiXCR, one entry per CDR3 protein. Among around 300,000 distinct CDR3 sequences listed, about an eighth were seen once. The sample belongs to a study of T cells in Graves' hyperthyroidism and ophthalmopathy.

V is TRBV2 and J is TRBJ1-5; D gene ambiguous. The receptor was derived from a woman aged 25-40 years with Graves' hyperthyroidism that later progressed to Graves' ophthalmopathy. Sequenced material: blood. DNA of the CDR3: TGTGCCAGCAGTTTCTCAACCGGGCAGCCCCAGCATTTT. Its protein is CASSFSTGQPQHF.